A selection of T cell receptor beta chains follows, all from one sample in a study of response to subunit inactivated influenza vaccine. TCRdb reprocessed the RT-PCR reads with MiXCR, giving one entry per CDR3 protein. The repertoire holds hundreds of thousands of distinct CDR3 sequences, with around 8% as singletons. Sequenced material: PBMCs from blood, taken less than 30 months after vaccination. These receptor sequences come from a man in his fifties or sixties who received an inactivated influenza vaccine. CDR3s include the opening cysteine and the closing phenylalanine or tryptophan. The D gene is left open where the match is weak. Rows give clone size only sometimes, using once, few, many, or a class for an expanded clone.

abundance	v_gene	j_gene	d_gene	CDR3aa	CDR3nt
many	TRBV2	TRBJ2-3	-	CASSEGVNTDTQYF	TGTGCCAGCAGTGAAGGGGTTAACACAGATACGCAGTATTTT
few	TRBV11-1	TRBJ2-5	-	CARAAQGVRGETQYF	TGTGCCAGAGCTGCCCAAGGAGTACGGGGAGAGACCCAGTACTTC
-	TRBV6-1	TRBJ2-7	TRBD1	CASRDGTGAFYREQYF	TGTGCCAGCAGGGACGGGACAGGGGCTTTTTATCGCGAGCAGTACTTC
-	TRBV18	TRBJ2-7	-	CASSPITTRGQYF	TGTGCCAGCTCACCCATCACGACCCGAGGGCAGTACTTC
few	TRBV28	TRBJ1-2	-	CASSLQAGNYGYTF	TGTGCCAGCAGTTTGCAGGCTGGAAACTATGGCTACACCTTC
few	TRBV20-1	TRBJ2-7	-	CSASDGSLYEQYF	TGCAGTGCTAGTGACGGGAGCCTCTACGAGCAGTACTTC
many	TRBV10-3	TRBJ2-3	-	CAITVGSTDTQYF	TGTGCCATCACGGTGGGCTCCACAGATACGCAGTATTTT
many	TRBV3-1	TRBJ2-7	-	CASSQDLYYEQYF	TGTGCCAGCAGCCAAGATCTCTACTACGAGCAGTACTTC
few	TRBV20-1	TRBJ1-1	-	CSARRRLEAFF	TGCAGTGCTAGGAGGAGGCTGGAGGCTTTCTTT
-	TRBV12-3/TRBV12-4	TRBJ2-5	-	CASSPLGRETQYF	TGTGCCAGCAGTCCATTAGGTCGAGAGACCCAGTACTTC
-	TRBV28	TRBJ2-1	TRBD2	CASSSPTSGGRNEQFF	TGTGCCAGCAGTTCGCCCACTAGCGGGGGGAGGAATGAGCAGTTCTTC
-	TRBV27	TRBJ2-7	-	CASSLTLLSYEQYF	TGTGCCAGCAGTTTAACTCTCTTATCCTACGAGCAGTACTTC
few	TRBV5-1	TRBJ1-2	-	CASSLDDNYGYTF	TGCGCCAGCAGCTTAGATGATAACTATGGCTACACCTTC
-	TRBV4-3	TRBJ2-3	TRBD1	CASSHDRGQRDTQYF	TGCGCCAGCAGCCATGACAGGGGGCAAAGAGATACGCAGTATTTT
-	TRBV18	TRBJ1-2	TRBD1	CASLPPGRGPGGYTF	TGTGCCAGCTTACCCCCGGGCAGGGGGCCGGGTGGCTACACCTTC
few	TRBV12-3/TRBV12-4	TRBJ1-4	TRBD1	CASSPKTGLNEKLFF	TGTGCCAGCAGCCCAAAGACAGGGCTTAATGAAAAACTGTTTTTT
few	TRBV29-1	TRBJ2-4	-	CSVEARAAKNIQYF	TGCAGCGTTGAAGCCCGTGCTGCGAAAAACATTCAGTACTTC
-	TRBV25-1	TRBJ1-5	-	CASSESGLRGNQPQHF	TGTGCCAGCAGTGAATCCGGGCTCCGGGGCAATCAGCCCCAGCATTTT
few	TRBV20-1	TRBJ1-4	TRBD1	CSARPTGVLEKLFF	TGCAGTGCTAGACCGACAGGGGTCTTAGAAAAACTGTTTTTT
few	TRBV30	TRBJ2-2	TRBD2	CAWALGLAGTGELFF	TGTGCCTGGGCCCTGGGACTAGCGGGGACCGGGGAGCTGTTTTTT
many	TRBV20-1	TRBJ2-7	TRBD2	CSARVASGSYEQYF	TGCAGTGCTAGAGTGGCTAGCGGGAGCTACGAGCAGTACTTC
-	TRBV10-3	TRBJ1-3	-	CAISDLGNTIYF	TGTGCCATCAGTGACCTGGGAAACACCATATATTTT
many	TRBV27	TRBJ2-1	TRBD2	CASSLSKSGRAAEQFF	TGTGCCAGCAGTTTATCGAAGAGCGGGAGGGCAGCCGAGCAGTTCTTC
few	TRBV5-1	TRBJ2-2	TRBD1	CASRLPQAQGAGELFF	TGCGCCAGCCGACTTCCCCAGGCACAGGGGGCCGGGGAGCTGTTTTTT
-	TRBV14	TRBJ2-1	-	CASSQAGRRGQFF	TGTGCCAGCAGCCAAGCTGGACGTCGGGGGCAGTTCTTC
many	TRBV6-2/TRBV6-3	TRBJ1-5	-	CASREGDQPQHF	TGTGCCAGCAGAGAGGGGGATCAGCCCCAGCATTTT
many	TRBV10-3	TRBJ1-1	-	CATAGLGVIHEAFF	TGTGCCACCGCCGGGCTAGGGGTTATACACGAAGCTTTCTTT
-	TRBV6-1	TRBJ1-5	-	CASSTMGVNQPQHF	TGTGCCAGCAGCACTATGGGAGTAAATCAGCCCCAGCATTTT
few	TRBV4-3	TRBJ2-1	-	CASSQGRLGKQFF	TGCGCCAGCAGCCAAGGGAGGCTAGGGAAGCAGTTCTTC
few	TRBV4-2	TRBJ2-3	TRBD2	CASSGLSGRKDTQYF	TGTGCCAGCAGCGGGCTTAGCGGGAGGAAAGATACGCAGTATTTT
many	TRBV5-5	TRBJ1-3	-	CASSETGIDSGNTIYF	TGTGCCAGCAGCGAGACAGGAATCGACTCTGGAAACACCATATATTTT
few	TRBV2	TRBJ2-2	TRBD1	CASSRQGQGTGELFF	TGTGCCAGCAGTCGACAGGGTCAGGGGACCGGGGAGCTGTTTTTT
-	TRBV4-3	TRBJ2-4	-	CASSQGDSRDIQYF	TGCGCCAGCAGCCAAGGAGACAGCCGGGACATTCAGTACTTC
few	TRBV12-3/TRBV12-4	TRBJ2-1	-	CASIRTANNEQFF	TGTGCCAGCATTAGGACTGCAAACAATGAGCAGTTCTTC
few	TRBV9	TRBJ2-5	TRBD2	CASSGGLAGGLTQYF	TGTGCCAGCAGCGGAGGACTAGCGGGAGGATTGACCCAGTACTTC
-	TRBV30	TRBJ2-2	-	CAWRYYTGELFF	TGTGCCTGGAGGTACTACACCGGGGAGCTGTTTTTT
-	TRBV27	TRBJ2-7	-	CASSPSGTPVLEQYF	TGTGCCAGCAGTCCGTCCGGGACACCGGTTCTCGAGCAGTACTTC
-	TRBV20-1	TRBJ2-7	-	CSASDNPGPYEQYF	TGCAGTGCTAGTGACAATCCAGGTCCCTACGAGCAGTACTTC
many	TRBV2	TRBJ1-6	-	CASSEFDSNSPLHF	TGTGCCAGCAGTGAGTTCGACAGCAATTCACCCCTCCACTTT
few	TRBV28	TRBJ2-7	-	CASRGTGPGYEQYF	TGTGCCAGCAGGGGTACAGGGCCGGGCTACGAGCAGTACTTC
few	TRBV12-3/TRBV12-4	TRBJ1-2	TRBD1	CASSPTTGYGYTF	TGTGCCAGCAGCCCTACGACAGGGTATGGCTACACCTTC